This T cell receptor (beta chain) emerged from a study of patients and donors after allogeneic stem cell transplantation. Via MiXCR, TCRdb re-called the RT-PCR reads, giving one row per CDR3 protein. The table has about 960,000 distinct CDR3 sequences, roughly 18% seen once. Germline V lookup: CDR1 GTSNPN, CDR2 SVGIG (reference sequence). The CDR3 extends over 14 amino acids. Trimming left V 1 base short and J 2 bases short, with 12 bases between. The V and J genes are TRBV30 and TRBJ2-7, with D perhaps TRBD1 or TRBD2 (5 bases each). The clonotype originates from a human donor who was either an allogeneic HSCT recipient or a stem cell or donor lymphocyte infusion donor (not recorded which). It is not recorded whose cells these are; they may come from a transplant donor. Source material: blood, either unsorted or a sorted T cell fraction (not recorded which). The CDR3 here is CAWSGPVGAYEQYF. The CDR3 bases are TGTGCCTGGAGTGGGCCAGTGGGGGCCTACGAGCAGTACTTC.